This record looks at one T cell receptor (beta chain) sequence and its context. These data originate in a study of T-cell reconstitution after alpha-beta-depleted transplantation in children. CDR1 and CDR2 (germline): SGHTA, FQGNSA. V was clipped by 2 bases and J by 2 bases; unmatched bases: 3. The CDR3 loop spans 15 amino acids. The library targeted TCRbeta and was prepared with unique molecular identifiers. TCRdb reprocessed the PCR reads with MiXCR, giving one entry per CDR3 protein. The sample lists a few hundred thousand distinct CDR3 sequences, approximately 10% occurring once. The chain recombines TRBV7-2 with TRBJ2-7; 10 nucleotides match TRBD2. The material sequenced was PBMCs, taken before TCRalphabeta/CD19-depleted stem cell transplant. This sequence originates from a child younger than two with acute myeloid leukemia, due to receive a stem cell transplant. DNA of the CDR3: TGTGCCAGCAGCTTATTGACTAGCGGGCCCTACGAGCAGTACTTC. Translating gives CASSLLTSGPYEQYF.